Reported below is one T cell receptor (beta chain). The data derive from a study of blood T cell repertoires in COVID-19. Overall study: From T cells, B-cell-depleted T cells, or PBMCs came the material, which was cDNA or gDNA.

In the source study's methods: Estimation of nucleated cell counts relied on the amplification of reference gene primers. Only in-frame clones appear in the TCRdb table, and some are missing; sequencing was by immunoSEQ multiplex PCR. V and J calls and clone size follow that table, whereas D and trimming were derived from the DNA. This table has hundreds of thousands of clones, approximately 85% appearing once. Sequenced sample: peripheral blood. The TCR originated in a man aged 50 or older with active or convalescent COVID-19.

Written as DNA, the CDR3 is TGTGCCAGCAGCCAAGAGCGAGCGGGAGTTGGAACCGAGCAGTACTTC. It yields the protein CASSQERAGVGTEQYF. J is TRBJ2-7 and V is TRBV4-2; TRBD2 agrees at 8 bases. The germline CDR1 and CDR2 sequences are LGHNA and YNFKEQ. There are 16 residues in the CDR3. V gave up 0 bases and J gave up 6 bases; unmatched junction bases: 10.